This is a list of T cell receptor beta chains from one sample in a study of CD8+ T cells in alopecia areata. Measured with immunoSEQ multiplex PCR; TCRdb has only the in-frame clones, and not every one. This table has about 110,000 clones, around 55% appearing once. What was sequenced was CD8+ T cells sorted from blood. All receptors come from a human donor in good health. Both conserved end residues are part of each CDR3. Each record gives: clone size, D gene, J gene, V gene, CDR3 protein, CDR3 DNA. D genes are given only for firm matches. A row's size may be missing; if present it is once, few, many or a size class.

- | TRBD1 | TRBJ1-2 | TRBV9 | CASSPGTGNGYTF | TGTGCCAGCAGCCCCGGGACAGGGAATGGCTACACCTTC
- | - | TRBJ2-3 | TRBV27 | CASSLGVRATDTQYF | TGTGCCAGCAGTTTAGGGGTGAGAGCCACAGATACGCAGTATTTT
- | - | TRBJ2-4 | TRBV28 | CASSSLGTKNIQYF | TGTGCCAGCAGTTCCTTAGGGACAAAAAACATTCAGTACTTC
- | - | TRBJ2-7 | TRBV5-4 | CASSSAGLSEQYF | TGTGCCAGCAGCTCGGCCGGACTAAGCGAGCAGTACTTC
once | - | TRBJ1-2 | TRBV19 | CASRYGNYGYTF | TGTGCCAGTAGGTACGGAAACTATGGCTACACCTTC
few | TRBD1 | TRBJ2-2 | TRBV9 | CASSVERGLAGELFF | TGTGCCAGCAGCGTAGAGAGGGGGCTGGCCGGGGAGCTGTTTTTT
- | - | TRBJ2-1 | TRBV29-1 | CSVEDGGYEQFF | TGCAGCGTTGAAGATGGCGGTTATGAGCAGTTCTTC
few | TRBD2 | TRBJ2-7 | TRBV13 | CASSFSPGGGRYYEQYF | TGTGCCAGCAGCTTTTCCCCGGGGGGGGGAAGGTACTACGAGCAGTACTTC
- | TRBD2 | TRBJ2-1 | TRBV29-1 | CSVEDLHGTSVVNEQFF | TGCAGCGTTGAAGATCTTCATGGGACTAGCGTTGTCAATGAGCAGTTCTTC
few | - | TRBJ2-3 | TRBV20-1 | CSAPFTDTQYF | TGCAGTGCGCCGTTTACAGATACGCAGTATTTT
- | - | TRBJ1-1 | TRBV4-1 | CASHRFVFATEAFF | TGCGCCAGCCACCGTTTCGTCTTTGCCACTGAAGCTTTCTTT
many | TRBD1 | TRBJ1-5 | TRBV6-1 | CASSEELAGGGQPQHF | TGTGCCAGCAGTGAAGAATTGGCAGGGGGCGGTCAGCCCCAGCATTTT
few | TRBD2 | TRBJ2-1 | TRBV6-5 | CASSWDGGAYNEQFF | TGTGCCAGCAGTTGGGACGGGGGGGCCTACAATGAGCAGTTCTTC
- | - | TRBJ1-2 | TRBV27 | CASSPLGSNYGYTF | TGTGCCAGCAGCCCCCTAGGGTCCAACTATGGCTACACCTTC
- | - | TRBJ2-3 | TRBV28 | CASSSLGSSTDTQYF | TGTGCCAGCAGTTCTCTCGGATCTAGCACAGATACGCAGTATTTT
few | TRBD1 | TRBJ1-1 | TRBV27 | CASSLTGGSTEAFF | TGTGCCAGCAGTTTAACAGGGGGTTCCACTGAAGCTTTCTTT
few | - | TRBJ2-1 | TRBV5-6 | CASSLGRAVQFF | TGTGCCAGCAGCTTGGGCAGGGCTGTGCAGTTCTTC
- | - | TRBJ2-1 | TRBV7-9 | CASSLAGVHEQFF | TGTGCCAGCAGCTTAGCGGGGGTCCATGAGCAGTTCTTC
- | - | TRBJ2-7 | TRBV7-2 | CASSLGPPGHHPNEQYF | TGTGCCAGCAGCTTAGGTCCCCCGGGACATCATCCGAACGAGCAGTACTTC
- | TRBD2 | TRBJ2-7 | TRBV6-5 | CASSLAGGYEQYF | TGTGCCAGCAGCCTAGCGGGGGGCTACGAGCAGTACTTC
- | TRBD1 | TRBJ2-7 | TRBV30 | CAWSAGQGFHEQYF | TGTGCCTGGAGTGCTGGACAGGGGTTTCACGAGCAGTACTTC
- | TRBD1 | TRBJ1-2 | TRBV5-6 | CASSLGTGDYGYTF | TGTGCCAGCAGCTTGGGGACAGGGGACTATGGCTACACCTTC
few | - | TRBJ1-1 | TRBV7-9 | CASRGGNTEAFF | TGTGCCAGCAGAGGGGGGAACACTGAAGCTTTCTTT
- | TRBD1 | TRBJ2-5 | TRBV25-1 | CASSGAIGTGGMETQYF | TGTGCCAGCAGCGGAGCTATAGGGACAGGGGGGATGGAGACCCAGTACTTC
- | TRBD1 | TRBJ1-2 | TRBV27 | CASSGGDRGILGYTF | TGTGCCAGCAGTGGGGGGGACAGGGGGATCCTCGGCTACACCTTC
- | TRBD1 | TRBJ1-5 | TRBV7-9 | CASSEQTGSGGNQPQHF | TGTGCCAGCAGCGAACAGACAGGGTCTGGGGGCAATCAGCCCCAGCATTTT
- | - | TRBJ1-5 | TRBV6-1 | CASSDPRVYSNQPQHF | TGTGCCAGCAGTGACCCCAGGGTTTATAGCAATCAGCCCCAGCATTTT
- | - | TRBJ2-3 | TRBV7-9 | CASSFLLEDTQYF | TGTGCCAGCAGCTTTCTGCTGGAAGATACGCAGTATTTT
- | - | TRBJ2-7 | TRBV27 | CASGPEGVSYEQYF | TGTGCCAGCGGGCCTGAGGGGGTCTCCTACGAGCAGTACTTC
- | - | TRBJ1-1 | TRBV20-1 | CSARAGEAFF | TGCAGTGCTAGAGCTGGGGAAGCTTTCTTT
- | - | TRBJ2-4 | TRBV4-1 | CASSQDLSSSNIQYF | TGCGCCAGCAGCCAAGATCTATCCAGTTCCAACATTCAGTACTTC
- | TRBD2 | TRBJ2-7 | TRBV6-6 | CASSYDAGESSYEQYF | TGTGCCAGCAGTTACGACGCGGGGGAAAGCTCCTACGAGCAGTACTTC